The entry that follows covers one T cell receptor beta chain sequence. This entry is derived from a study of blood T cell repertoires in COVID-19. Sequenced by immunoSEQ multiplex PCR; TCRdb stores in-frame clones only, minus some. This sample has roughly 150,000 clones, with 89% found just once. Sequenced input: peripheral blood. This TCR came from a man in his fifties or sixties with acute or convalescent COVID-19.

The DNA for the CDR3 is TGTGCCAGCAGTGAAGGGGGGGGAGGAAGCCAGCCCCAGCATTTT. Translated: CASSEGGGGSQPQHF. V and J are TRBV6-1 and TRBJ1-5; a weak D match, TRBD1 (5 bases). Germline V gives CDR1 MNHNS, CDR2 SASEGT. This CDR3 region has 15 residues. Trimming shortened V by 1 base and J by 7 bases, and 14 bases separated the two germline ends.